Listed below are T cell receptor beta chains from one sample, sequenced in a study of blood T cell repertoires in COVID-19. The repertoire was sequenced with immunoSEQ multiplex PCR; TCRdb's copy has only in-frame clones and lacks some. Altogether 30,000 to 35,000 clones are present, 85% being singletons, with the ten largest covering about 15%. The sample consisted of peripheral blood. The receptor set was obtained from a human donor with acute or convalescent COVID-19. The donor label of this sample is uncertain. CDR3s include the opening cysteine and the closing phenylalanine or tryptophan. Each record gives: V gene, J gene, D gene, clone size, CDR3 DNA, CDR3 protein. The D gene is left open where the match is weak. Not all rows give a size; the values are once, few, many and, for expanded clones, a class.

TRBV4-3	TRBJ1-3	NA	once	TGCGCCAGCAGCCAACAAGGGACTGCCTTTGGGAACACCATATATTTT	CASSQQGTAFGNTIYF
TRBV24-1	TRBJ1-2	TRBD1	NA	TGTGCCACCAGTGGATGGGACAGGGGGGGATTAAGCTATGGCTACACCTTC	CATSGWDRGGLSYGYTF
TRBV28	TRBJ2-5	TRBD2	NA	TGTGCCAGCAGCTTAGCGGGGGGGCCCGAGACCCAGTACTTC	CASSLAGGPETQYF
TRBV6-5	TRBJ1-4	NA	NA	TGTGCCAGCAGTTATAGCGCAACTAATGAAAAACTGTTTTTT	CASSYSATNEKLFF
TRBV28	TRBJ1-5	NA	NA	TGTGCCACCCAGACCCCTGTGGGCAGTTATAGCAATCAGCCCCAGCATTTT	CATQTPVGSYSNQPQHF
TRBV5-1	TRBJ2-1	TRBD2	NA	TGCGCCAGCAGCCAAACTAGCGGGATTAACAATGAGCAGTTCTTC	CASSQTSGINNEQFF
TRBV3-1/TRBV3-2	TRBJ1-3	NA	NA	TGTGCCAGCAGCCTACAAGAGAGGAACACCATATATTTT	CASSLQERNTIYF
TRBV10-3	TRBJ1-2	TRBD1	NA	TGTGCCATCAGCGAACAGGGGACAGACTATGGCTACACCTTC	CAISEQGTDYGYTF
TRBV7-2	TRBJ1-1	NA	NA	TGTGCCAGCAGCTTAGGCGGGGGCAGTAACACTGAAGCTTTCTTT	CASSLGGGSNTEAFF
TRBV7-9	TRBJ2-5	TRBD2	NA	TGTGCCAGCAGCTTAGCACTGGGGACGGGGGGAGAGACCCAGTACTTC	CASSLALGTGGETQYF
TRBV29-1	TRBJ1-1	NA	NA	TGCAGCGCCGCAGGGGAATACACTGAAGCTTTCTTT	CSAAGEYTEAFF
TRBV7-2	TRBJ2-1	NA	few	TGTGCCAGCAGCTTACTGGGCGGGGAGATCGATGAGCAGTTCTTC	CASSLLGGEIDEQFF
TRBV24-1	TRBJ2-3	NA	NA	TGTGCCACCAGTGGCTCGGACAGACGCACAGATACGCAGTATTTT	CATSGSDRRTDTQYF
TRBV2	TRBJ1-6	NA	NA	TGTGCCAGCACGGGGAGCTCCTATAATTCACCCCTCCACTTT	CASTGSSYNSPLHF
TRBV2	TRBJ2-4	NA	few	TGTGCCAGCACCACGACAGTACTAGCCAAAAACATTCAGTACTTC	CASTTTVLAKNIQYF
TRBV6-2/TRBV6-3	TRBJ1-2	NA	NA	TGTGCCAGCAGTTCGGACAGAACCTATGGCTACACCTTC	CASSSDRTYGYTF
TRBV19	TRBJ1-2	TRBD1	NA	TGTGCCAGTAGTACCGAGGGGGGACAGGGGACCTATGGCTACACCTTC	CASSTEGGQGTYGYTF
TRBV6-1	TRBJ2-1	TRBD2	NA	TGTGCCAGCAGTGGGGGTTTACCCGGGACTAGCGGGGGACCGTACAATGAGCAGTTCTTC	CASSGGLPGTSGGPYNEQFF
TRBV15	TRBJ2-6	TRBD1	NA	TGTGCCACCAGCAGATCCCAGGGGGCTGGGGCCAACGTCCTGACTTTC	CATSRSQGAGANVLTF
TRBV2	TRBJ1-2	TRBD1	NA	TGTGCCAGCATTACAGGGGGCAGTGGCTATGGCTACACCTTC	CASITGGSGYGYTF
TRBV2	TRBJ1-5	NA	once	TGTGCCAGCAGTGAAGCGGCCGCGGATCAGCCCCAGCATTTT	CASSEAAADQPQHF
TRBV19	TRBJ2-3	TRBD2	once	TGTGCCAGTAGTATTGAGCGGGGGGGTGGAGATACGCAGTATTTT	CASSIERGGGDTQYF
TRBV27	TRBJ2-1	TRBD2	medium-sized	TGTGCCAGCAGCTCGACCCAGACTAGCGGAATACAGTTCTTC	CASSSTQTSGIQFF
TRBV7-2	TRBJ2-7	TRBD2	NA	TGTGCCAGCAGCTTAGGGACTAGCGGGAGCGAGCAGTACTTC	CASSLGTSGSEQYF
TRBV11-3	TRBJ1-2	NA	NA	TGTGCCAGCAGCCGAGGGGACACCTCCCCTGGCTACACCTTC	CASSRGDTSPGYTF
TRBV4-1	TRBJ2-4	TRBD1	NA	TGCGCCAGCAGCCAAGCCATAACAGGGGACGGGGCCAAAAACATTCAGTACTTC	CASSQAITGDGAKNIQYF
TRBV28	TRBJ2-2	NA	NA	TGTGCCAGCAGTTTGGTAGCACCGACCGGGGAGCTGTTTTTT	CASSLVAPTGELFF
TRBV1	TRBJ2-5	NA	few	TGCACCAGCAGCCGCATCCGACCCCACCGACTAGCGGGACAAGAGACCCAGTACTTC	CTSSRIRPHRLAGQETQYF
TRBV7-8	TRBJ2-1	TRBD2	NA	TGTGCCAGCAGCTTAGCGCAAGGCGGGGGGGCCTACAATGAGCAGTTCTTC	CASSLAQGGGAYNEQFF
TRBV7-2	TRBJ1-4	NA	few	TGTGCCAGCAGCTATTCCGGGGATGAAAAACTGTTTTTT	CASSYSGDEKLFF
TRBV19	TRBJ2-7	NA	NA	TGTGCCAGTAGCAATCACGGGGACGAGCAGTACTTC	CASSNHGDEQYF
TRBV4-2	TRBJ1-2	TRBD1	once	TGTGCCAGCAGCCAAAACGGACAGGGGACATATGGCTACACCTTC	CASSQNGQGTYGYTF
TRBV19	TRBJ1-1	NA	once	TGTGCCAGTAGTGGGGGGGGGCCCCCGATGAACACTGAAGCTTTCTTT	CASSGGGPPMNTEAFF
TRBV28	TRBJ1-1	TRBD1	NA	TGTGCCAGCACCGGAGAAGGGACAGGGGGCCTAGCTTTCTTT	CASTGEGTGGLAFF
TRBV6-6	TRBJ2-7	NA	NA	TGTGCCAGCAGTCCCCGTAGCCTGAACTACGAGCAGTACTTC	CASSPRSLNYEQYF
TRBV30	TRBJ1-1	TRBD1	NA	TGTGCCTGGAGTGCCTCGACAGGGGAAGCTTTCTTT	CAWSASTGEAFF
TRBV9	TRBJ2-5	TRBD2	NA	TGTGCCAGCAGCCTTTTGGGGCTAGCGGGGACTTTGGAGACCCAGTACTTC	CASSLLGLAGTLETQYF
TRBV25-1	TRBJ2-3	TRBD1	NA	TGTGCCAGCAGACCCGGACAGGGGGCCTCAGATACGCAGTATTTT	CASRPGQGASDTQYF
TRBV27	TRBJ1-5	TRBD1	NA	TGTGCCAGCTCAGGGGGAAATCAGCCCCAGCATTTT	CASSGGNQPQHF
TRBV7-9	TRBJ1-1	NA	few	TGTGCCAGCAGCCCGCTAAGGACAGTGAACACTGAAGCTTTCTTT	CASSPLRTVNTEAFF
TRBV2	TRBJ2-1	TRBD2	NA	TGTGCCAGCAGGGGACTAGCGATAAATGAGCAGTTCTTC	CASRGLAINEQFF
TRBV11-3	TRBJ2-7	NA	NA	TGTGCCAGCAGCCGAACTCCAGGGGCGTCCCGCTACGAGCAGTACTTC	CASSRTPGASRYEQYF
TRBV5-6	TRBJ2-1	NA	NA	TGTGCCAGCAGCTGGTCTTCGGGTTATGGTGAGCAGTTCTTC	CASSWSSGYGEQFF
TRBV19	TRBJ1-2	TRBD1	NA	TGTGCCAGTAGTATGGACAGGGCGGGTGGCTACACCTTC	CASSMDRAGGYTF